This T cell receptor beta chain is drawn from a study of blood T cell repertoires in COVID-19. Across the study: In each case, the material was cDNA or gDNA derived from T cells, B-cell-depleted T cells, or PBMCs.

The Seattle patients, enrolled during active infection, were followed longitudinally. Sequenced by immunoSEQ multiplex PCR; TCRdb stores in-frame clones only, minus some. The top ten clones hold about 7.8% of a sample with around 210,000 clones, under 90% of them seen once. Trimming removed 4 bases from V and 2 bases from J; junction bases left unmatched: 3. Per the germline V gene, CDR1 is MNHEY and CDR2 is SVGAGI. This CDR3 is 14 amino acids long. V is TRBV6-5 and J is TRBJ2-7; 9 bases are shared with TRBD2. The clonotype was recovered from a woman of 80 years or more with COVID-19, enrolled during active disease. Sequencing was performed on peripheral blood. The CDR3 sequence is CASSSGLATYEQYF. The CDR3 DNA sequence: TGTGCCAGCAGTTCGGGACTAGCAACCTACGAGCAGTACTTC.